The source of this T cell receptor beta chain is a study of shared clonotypes between healthy human individuals. On the study more broadly: Donors had three CD4 naive, three CD4 memory, two CD8 naive and one CD8 memory plate apiece.

Assay: immunoSEQ multiplex PCR; the TCRdb copy retains only in-frame clones and omits some. Of 2 million to 2.5 million clones in the sample, around 95% are singletons; the top ten hold about 0.13%. The source of this sequence is a man aged 18 to 30 in good health. Sample: naive CD4+ T cells sorted from blood. Subset in this sample: CD45RA+ positively selected.

The CDR3 region has the DNA TGTGCCAGCAGTCAGGCGGATACGCAGTATTTT. Protein sequence: CASSQADTQYF. The V call is TRBV2, the J call TRBJ2-3, with unresolved D. Germline lookup yields CDR1 SNHLY and CDR2 FYNNEI. The ends were cut back, 5 bases at V and 6 bases at J, with 6 bases in the middle. The CDR3 length is 11 residues.